What follows is one T cell receptor beta chain and its context. Its cognate antigen is unknown. Random hexamers were used to reverse transcribe an amount of roughly 0.5 to 1 ug RNA. TCRdb used MiXCR to reprocess the immunoSEQ multiplex PCR reads, holding one entry per CDR3 protein. The table includes roughly 50,000 distinct CDR3 sequences, more than 85% detected once. This sample is drawn from a study of CD8 T cells in Susac syndrome. The study's findings and limits: It was acknowledged by the study that relatively few individuals were included in its TCR sequencing and HLA analysis.

This CDR3 comprises 16 residues. Germline CDR1 SNHLY, CDR2 FYNNEI. Trimming pared 8 bases from V and 2 bases from J, leaving 20 bases between. The specimen was CD8+ T cells from PBMCs. The chain links TRBV2 to TRBJ2-3; no firm D call. The clonotype comes from a human donor in good health. The CDR3 region is CASENSPSPTTDTQYF. The CDR3 nucleotides are TGTGCCAGCGAAAATTCTCCGAGCCCCACCACAGATACGCAGTATTTT. The full variable domain, rest sourced from reference TRBV2 and TRBJ2-3, is EPEVTQTPSHQVTQMGQEVILRCVPISNHLYFYWYRQILGQKVEFLVSFYNNEISEKSEIFDDQFSVERPDGSNFTLKIRSTKLEDSAMYFCASENSPSPTTDTQYFGPGTRLTVL.